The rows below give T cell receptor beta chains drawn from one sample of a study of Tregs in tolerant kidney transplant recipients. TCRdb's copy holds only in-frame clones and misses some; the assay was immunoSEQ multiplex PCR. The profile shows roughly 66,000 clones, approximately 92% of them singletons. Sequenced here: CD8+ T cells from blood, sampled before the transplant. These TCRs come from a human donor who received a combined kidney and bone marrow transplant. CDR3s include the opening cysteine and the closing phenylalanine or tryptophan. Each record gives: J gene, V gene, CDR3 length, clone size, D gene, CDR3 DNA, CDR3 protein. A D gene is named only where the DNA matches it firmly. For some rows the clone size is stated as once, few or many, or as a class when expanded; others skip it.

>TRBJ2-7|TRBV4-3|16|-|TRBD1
TGCGCCAGCAGCCAAGAAGACAGGGGAGCCCACTACGAGCAGTACTTC
CASSQEDRGAHYEQYF
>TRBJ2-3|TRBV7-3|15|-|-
TGTGCCAGCAGCTTGGGAGCGGCCCTCACAGATACGCAGTATTTT
CASSLGAALTDTQYF
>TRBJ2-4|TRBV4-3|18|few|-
TGCGCCAGCAGCCAAGAGGCAGGGAGGCCATCGCAGGGAAACATTCAGTACTTC
CASSQEAGRPSQGNIQYF
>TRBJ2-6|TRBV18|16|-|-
TGTGCCAGCTCAATAACCGGGGTAGCCGGGGCCAACGTCCTGACTTTC
CASSITGVAGANVLTF
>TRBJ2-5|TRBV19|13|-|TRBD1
TGTGCCAGTACCCGGGACAGCGAAGAGACCCAGTACTTC
CASTRDSEETQYF
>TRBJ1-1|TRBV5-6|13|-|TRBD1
TGTGCCAGCAGCTTGGGCAGGGGGACTGAAGCTTTCTTT
CASSLGRGTEAFF
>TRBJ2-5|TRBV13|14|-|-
TGTGCCAGCAGCCCAGAGGGCCCTTTGGAGACCCAGTACTTC
CASSPEGPLETQYF
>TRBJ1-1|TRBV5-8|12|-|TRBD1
TGTGCCAGCAGCCACAGGGGAACTGAAGCTTTCTTT
CASSHRGTEAFF
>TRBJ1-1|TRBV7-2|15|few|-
TGTGCCAGCAGCCAATGGGTGGGGCTGAACACTGAAGCTTTCTTT
CASSQWVGLNTEAFF
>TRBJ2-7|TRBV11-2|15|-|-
TGTGCCAGCAGCTTAGGGTTGGGCCCCTCCTACGAGCAGTACTTC
CASSLGLGPSYEQYF
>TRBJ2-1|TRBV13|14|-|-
TGTGCCAGCAGCTCTCGGGACATGTACAATGAGCAGTTCTTC
CASSSRDMYNEQFF